This T cell receptor (beta chain) was captured by sequencing in a study of blood T cell repertoires in COVID-19. J lost 1 base, V lost 5 bases, and 3 bases had no gene match. Germline V lookup: CDR1 SEHNR, CDR2 FQNEAQ (reference sequence). The CDR3 spans 16 residues. Data came from immunoSEQ multiplex PCR; TCRdb stores just in-frame clones and leaves some out. The sample has about 140,000 clones; approximately 78% are singletons. The sequence was collected from a woman of 80 years or more with acute or convalescent COVID-19. Sequenced: peripheral blood. The chain joins TRBV7-9 to TRBJ2-1; 12 bases fit TRBD2. The CDR3 sequence is CASSRTSGMSYNEQFF. CDR3 DNA: TGTGCCAGCAGCCGGACTAGCGGGATGTCCTACAATGAGCAGTTCTTC.